This T cell receptor beta chain came from a study of control samples from healthy donors and cancer patients. This clone was seen only once. V was pared by 2 bases and J by 5 bases, with 4 bases of the junction left unmatched. The CDR3 has 14 amino acids. CDR1 and CDR2 (germline): SGHAT, FQNNGV. Repertoires were generated with immunoSEQ multiplex PCR, while TCRdb's copy carries only in-frame clones and drops some. The sample lists under 70,000 clones; roughly 95% were seen once. Material for sequencing was blood. The genes are TRBV11-2 and TRBJ2-7; 9 bases line up with TRBD2. The TCR originated in a woman aged 18-30 years in good health. In nucleotides, the CDR3 is TGTGCCAGCAGCTTAAGCGGGGGGCCCCACGAGCAGTACTTC. It codes for CASSLSGGPHEQYF.